The clone carrying this TCR beta chain was detected many times. Its specificity is unknown. Unique molecular identifier tags were affixed to discrete cDNA molecules. TCRdb itself ran the 5' RACE reads through MiXCR, one entry per CDR3 protein. The table includes about 47,000 distinct CDR3 sequences, over 8% detected once. Looked up from germline, CDR1 is PRHDT and CDR2 is FYEKMQ (reference sequence). This CDR3 spans 14 amino acids. Trimming took 5 bases from V and 2 from J, leaving 12 bases between them. The record originates from a study of early T cells in non-severe SARS-CoV-2 infection. Study-wide context: Chains were not paired, and sequencing was done on bulk RNA from unsorted whole blood.

Study conclusions and caveats: The matching step, a VDJdb search, favored anti-spike CD8 responses and missed private and CD4 specificities.

Sequenced material: whole blood, taken at baseline. This rearrangement joins TRBV13 to TRBJ1-1, with a possible D match to TRBD1 (5 bases). The receptor was isolated from an adult who was a healthcare worker with PCR-confirmed SARS-CoV-2 infection or an uninfected control (not recorded which). The CDR3 loop is CASSPGTGNTEAFF. CDR3 nucleotide sequence: TGTGCCAGCAGCCCGGGGACGGGCAACACTGAAGCTTTCTTT.